The 9 T cell receptor beta chains below were found in one sample sequenced in a study of breast tumors, draining lymph nodes, adjacent tissues. TCRdb re-called the multiplex PCR reads with MiXCR, one entry per CDR3 protein. The repertoire has over 150,000 distinct CDR3 sequences, approximately 33% of them found once; the top ten carry over 3.5%. Axillary draining lymph nodes of breast cancer patients supplied the node samples. Sequencing was done on a sample of axillary lymph node tissue. The receptors here all came from a female donor with breast cancer. Some clones in this sample may be carry-over from other donors' samples.

This clonotype came up many times. The chain employs TRBV7-9 and TRBJ2-2; D may correspond to TRBD1 or TRBD2 (5 bases each). CDR3 size: 16 residues. V was clipped by 3 bases and J by 6 bases, with 17 bases between them. Germline CDR1 and CDR2: SEHNR and FQNEAQ (reference sequence). The CDR3 DNA reads as TGTGCCAGCAGCTTGGAGCGTGGTGGGGGTTCCGGGGAGCTGTTTTTT. Translated, it gives CASSLERGGGSGELFF.

The chain is built from TRBV2 and TRBJ2-2; D tentatively fits TRBD1 or TRBD2 (6 bases each). Germline V gene sequence: CDR1 SNHLY, CDR2 FYNNEI. The CDR3 has 14 residues. V lost 6 bases to trimming and J lost 4 bases, with 12 bases between them. CDR3 region: CASSDKGGTGELFF. For the CDR3, the DNA is TGTGCCAGCAGCGACAAGGGGGGCACCGGGGAGCTGTTTTTT.

The rearrangement joins TRBV6-4 to TRBJ2-1; D possibly corresponds to TRBD1 (5 bases). Per the germline V gene, CDR1 is MRHNA and CDR2 is SNTAGT. CDR3 length: 15 residues. V lost 5 bases and J lost 2, with 13 bases in between. The DNA for the CDR3 is TGTGCCAGCAGTCTTGGACACCAAACCTACAATGAGCAGTTCTTC. Protein: CASSLGHQTYNEQFF.

This clonotype has a count of ten or more. The chain's CDR3 is CASNGQGAYEQYF. The CDR3 DNA reads as TGTGCCTCCAATGGACAGGGGGCTTACGAGCAGTACTTC. The chain employs TRBV19 and TRBJ2-7; 11 bases align to TRBD1. V was pared by 11 bases and J by 4 bases, with 7 bases of the junction left unmatched. Germline V CDR1 and CDR2: LNHDA, SQIVND (reference sequence). The CDR3 is 13 residues long.

This clonotype was found many times. The rearrangement links TRBV20-1 to TRBJ2-1; 9 bases fit TRBD2. The V segment lost 1 base and the J segment 8 bases; nucleotides outside the gene matches: 3. The CDR3 covers 13 residues. The germline V gene encodes CDR1 DFQATT and CDR2 SNEGSKA (reference sequence). Here the CDR3 DNA reads TGCAGTGCTAGAGCCGGGACTAGCCATGAGCAGTTCTTC. Translating it yields CSARAGTSHEQFF.

This clonotype was recorded many times. The chain links TRBV7-2 to TRBJ2-6; D is ambiguous. Deletions cut 3 bases from V and 2 bases from J, with 17 bases between. Per germline, CDR1 SGHTA and CDR2 FQGNSA. CDR3 length: 18 amino acids. CDR3 in amino acids: CASSFTADPGPGANVLTF. CDR3 nucleotides: TGTGCCAGCAGCTTTACCGCAGACCCCGGACCTGGGGCCAACGTCCTGACTTTC.

In the case of this clonotype: With a much larger clone just one base away, this may be a read error. The chain uses TRBV24-1 and TRBJ1-5, with D perhaps TRBD1 (6 bases). Trimming shortened V by 11 bases and J by 2 bases, and 18 bases separated the two germline ends. CDR1 KGHDR and CDR2 SFDVKD come from the germline V gene. The CDR3 contains 15 residues. DNA for the CDR3: TGTGCCAGTAGTGTAATGTCAGGGGGCAATCAGCCCCAGCATTTT. This sequence encodes CASSVMSGGNQPQHF.

In the case of this clonotype: This sequence may be a read error, since a much larger clone differs from it by one base. The DNA for the CDR3 is TGTGCCAGCAGTCAAAACACAGGGGGCCAGCCCCAGCATTTT. The encoded protein is CASSQNTGGQPQHF. The rearrangement uses TRBV6-1 and TRBJ1-5; 9 nucleotides match TRBD1. The CDR3 extends over 14 amino acids. CDR1 is MNHNS and CDR2 is SASEGT in the germline V gene. V was clipped by 5 bases and J by 7 bases; unmatched bases: 6.

A few counts support this clonotype. The chain links TRBV7-9 to TRBJ1-1; D gene ambiguous. The CDR3 has 14 residues. The V end was cut by 4 bases, the J end by 5 bases, with 14 bases between. Germline V CDR1 and CDR2: SEHNR, FQNEAQ (reference sequence). CDR3 nucleotides: TGTGCCAGCAGCTCACCCCGGCGGAGAACTGAAGCTTTCTTT. This sequence encodes CASSSPRRRTEAFF.